This paragraph reports one T cell receptor beta chain. Its binding antigen is unknown. No much larger clone is present one base from it, and per-base qualities are unavailable. The germline V gene supplies CDR1 SGHRS and CDR2 YFSETQ. Unmatched junction bases come to 8, with V trimmed by 5 bases and J by 1 base. Taken from cysteine to phenylalanine, the CDR3 has 15 residues. Only the CDR3 DNA is retained, 45 bases long and in frame from the first base. Library preparation used the immunoSEQ multiplex PCR assay. For the multiplex PCR, a mixture combining 60 forward primers for TCR Vbeta segments and 13 reverse primers for TCR Jbeta segments was used. Amplification of the CDR3 region of rearranged TCR beta genes was performed with a multiplex PCR assay on genomic DNA. The Illumina HiSeq System was used to sequence the amplified TCR beta libraries as 87-base-pair reads. Per the source publication's procedure: Across the 670 or so repertoires, a later analysis counted approximately 83 million unique TCR beta chains, roughly 11 million of which were shared by at least two donors. A nearest-neighbor algorithm error-corrected the raw reads and collapsed the reads into unique sequences, merging closely related sequences to remove PCR and sequencing errors. Alignment of CDR3 sequences to IMGT reference sequences was used to assign V, D and J gene segments. Each retained sequence needed at least a six-nucleotide match to both a V gene segment and a J gene segment. Rearrangements were called productive when the CDR3 lacked stop codons and stayed in frame with V and J; all others were non-productive. CDR3 was defined according to IMGT convention as the region running from the second conserved V-encoded cysteine to the conserved J-encoded phenylalanine. In an earlier analysis of 550 to 650 of the donors, sequences lacking an unambiguous match to a single V gene segment were excluded. In an earlier analysis of about 590 of the donors, a V segment was called functional when productive rearrangements were above 56.7%, and segregating when the standard deviation between donors exceeded 5%. A statistical classification framework was developed to diagnose cytomegalovirus status using the catalog of TCR beta chain sequences. A later analysis assigned V and J genes by comparing TCR nucleotide sequences with IMGT/GENE-DB human TR gene sequences. In a later analysis, CDR3 sequences and most-parsimonious VDJ recombination scenarios were assigned using the TCRdist pipeline. In a later analysis, every TCR beta chain was defined by the combination of its CDR3 amino acid sequence and its V-gene family, and reads without a unique V-gene family were dropped. To address suspected cross-contamination and a sequencing artifact, a later analysis removed approximately 590 highly shared, low-generation-probability nucleotide sequences. In a later analysis, a clonal expansion index for each public chain was calculated from normalized within-repertoire ranks of inferred template counts. In a later analysis, generation probabilities were computed using a VDJ recombination model fitted to out-of-frame rearrangements, and the results were checked against IGoR. In a later analysis, hypergeometric tests were used to score TCR-TCR, TCR-HLA and TCR-CMV co-occurrence, with a repertoire-size bias correction applied to TCR pairs. To estimate false discovery rates, a later analysis permuted the HLA or CMV assignments 20 times. In a later analysis, co-occurring TCRs were grouped with DBSCAN, and TCRdist sequence similarity was added when clustering was performed within HLA-allele-positive subsets. For co-occurrence clustering, repertoires with fewer than 30,000 or more than 120,000 public chains were excluded, along with five repertoires with anomalous nucleotide sharing. Not all clones reach the TCRdb copy of this immuneACCESS table, which keeps in-frame sequences only. Checked studies attribute under half of the gap to unresolved V genes and leave the rest unexplained. V and J calls and clone size come straight from that table; D and trimming were deduced from the DNA. Present in this sample are about 190,000 clones, 65% to 75% of which were seen just once. More than 4% of the sample rests with the top ten.

This sample is part of a study of cytomegalovirus exposure and HLA in healthy donors (dated by TCRdb to the late 2010s). Concerning the study at large: According to an earlier analysis of several hundred of the donors, about 179 million T cells yielded 100 million or so unique TCR beta sequences and 250 to 350 Gb of sequence data. Approximately 310 gigabases of sequencing data and around 85 million unique TCR sequences made up an early release that covered 500 to 650 HLA-typed donors. The genetic ancestry cluster associated with self-reported Caucasian donors included about 81% of the 300 to 400 genotyped donors. The aim of the study was to test whether cataloging public T cell receptors could identify signatures of past pathogen exposure. The study profiled the T cell repertoires of fewer than 850 subjects by immunosequencing and related them to cytomegalovirus serostatus. Besides the first cohort of roughly 700 subjects, a separate validation cohort made up of over a hundred different subjects was used. To predict cytomegalovirus infection status, the study brought together high-throughput TCR immunosequencing, statistical association of individual TCRs with disease status, and machine learning. A later analysis re-examined previously published TCR beta repertoires from about 670 donors and added high-resolution HLA genotyping to investigate patterns of TCR occurrence. Rather than drawing on any new phenotypic data, the later analysis identified candidate immune exposures from TCR beta sequences and the way those sequences occurred across donors. An earlier analysis of some 500 of the donors used high-throughput TCR beta sequencing to judge whether each TCR beta V gene segment behaved as functional or pseudogenic. Donor age, sex, ethnicity and CMV serostatus were compiled together with the repertoire data. A later genetic analysis used genome-wide SNP genotypes for about 60% of the 666 donors, treating that subset as a discovery cohort. All discovery cohort repertoires had been generated using a single sequencing platform. HLA typing included class I and class II loci at four-digit resolution. The number of typed donors differed by locus: about 620-630 for A, B, C, DRB1 and DQB1; some 500 for DQA1; 606 for DPA1; and around 450 for DPB1. A handful of DR-DQ haplotypes were treated as single units for association and clustering because of strong linkage in the cohort. On average, approximately 250,000 unique TCR beta nucleotide sequences were sequenced per donor among a few hundred genotyped donors of the cohort, with about 19% of those sequences being non-productive.

Study-wide conclusions, independent of this receptor: An earlier analysis of 450 to 750 of the donors showed that most TCR beta V segments appeared in productive rearrangements either about 87% or about 30% of the time, which broadly matched IMGT annotations. In a later analysis, HLA-associated TCR beta chains were found to be more clonally expanded and to have lower generation probabilities than equally common non-associated chains. Compared with the approximately 600-donor mean, donors in an Asian-associated ancestry cluster had fewer N-insertions in productive TCRs, according to a later genetic analysis. A group of highly shared sequence variants was considered likely to be a technical artifact of the sequencing pipeline. A further reported finding was that TCR beta sequences accurately predicted the HLA-A and HLA-B alleles for most subjects in the first cohort. In this cohort, only TCR beta chains were sequenced, and detectable features were limited by the absence of alpha or paired-chain data. The presence/absence analyses assumed that sequencing depth was roughly uniform across donors, and that assumption may not be true. According to the authors, the approach could potentially be generalized to other disease states and immunological phenotypes. A later analysis reported that several top co-occurrence clusters appeared linked to parvovirus B19, influenza, CMV and Epstein-Barr virus. Because counts were too low, roughly 17 rarely observed V segments, including chromosome 9 orphons, were left out of the earlier analysis of 587 of the donors. According to a later analysis, most CMV-associated TCR beta chains appeared to be HLA-restricted, and the HLA associations seemed to be driven largely by CMV exposure. At a false discovery rate of 0.05, a later analysis linked 16,000 or so TCR beta sequences to specific HLA alleles. A few of the identified cytomegalovirus-associated TCR beta chains were confirmed in vitro to be specific for cytomegalovirus antigens. For the cohort, immune exposure information was limited to CMV serostatus. In a later genetic analysis, a missense DCLRE1C variant was associated with V-gene and J-gene trimming of TCR beta chains, and the association was replicated in an independent cohort. Most TCR sequences were seen in very few donors, while some public TCRs were found in many individuals. Correlated functional status among segregating V segments might be attributable to linkage disequilibrium, but an unknown experimental factor could not be ruled out. HLA typing was unavailable for some donors at each locus, so association tests used only the typed subset. The 87-base-pair reads could not distinguish some IMGT-functional V segments, including TRBV6-2 and TRBV6-3, so those segments were excluded. The classifier was reported to diagnose cytomegalovirus status with high specificity and sensitivity in both the original cohort and the validation cohort. When HLA alleles, especially DR and DQ, strongly co-occurred, TCR associations were difficult to assign to individual alleles. In a later analysis, the rate of TCR association differed among HLA loci, with DRB1 alleles having the most associated TCRs and HLA-C alleles having the fewest. In the study, 150 to 200 TCR beta chains were listed as associated with cytomegalovirus.

In total, fewer than 750 healthy bone marrow donors made up the cohort. Cohort members were all nominally healthy when sampled, although unrecorded immune exposures were likely present. The donor was CMV seropositive and was included in the group of some 290 seropositive cohort members. A peripheral blood sample was provided by each donor, and peripheral blood mononuclear cells were used for TCR beta sequencing. The Qiagen DNeasy Blood Extraction Kit was used to extract genomic DNA from the blood cell samples. The receptor chain draws on TRBV5-1 and TRBJ2-7, with TRBD1 matching 8 junction bases. The clonotype was recovered from a man aged 30 to 39 in good health and CMV-seropositive. The sample was PBMCs. In nucleotide form, the sequence is TGCGCCAGCAGGAGGGGGACAGGAGGATCCTACGAGCAGTACTTC. The translation is CASRRGTGGSYEQYF.